A single sample is the source of the 28 T cell receptor beta chains below, sequenced in a study of T cell responses to AZD1222 COVID-19 vaccine. The table came from immunoSEQ multiplex PCR; TCRdb's copy has only in-frame clones and leaves some out. The data contain some 150,000 clones, around 89% of them singletons. Specimen: peripheral blood, collected on day 0 of AZD1222 vaccination. The source is an adult in good health.

The rearrangement joins TRBV6-1 to TRBJ2-1, with 7 bases that match TRBD2. The CDR3 runs 16 residues. Germline CDR1 and CDR2: MNHNS and SASEGT. V was clipped by 4 bases and J by 3 bases; unmatched bases: 9. CDR3 in amino acids: CASSARAAGYYNEQFF. CDR3 nucleotides: TGTGCCAGCAGTGCCCGGGCAGCGGGGTACTACAATGAGCAGTTCTTC.

The rearrangement uses TRBV7-6 and TRBJ2-5; maybe TRBD1 (5 bases). Trimming removed 0 bases from V and 1 base from J, with 12 bases in between. CDR3 length: 16 residues. In germline, CDR1 is SGHVS, CDR2 FNYEAQ. This CDR3 reads CASSLAQGAIQETQYF. CDR3 nucleotide sequence: TGTGCCAGCAGCTTAGCGCAGGGCGCAATCCAAGAGACCCAGTACTTC.

This clone was observed once. V gene TRBV7-8 combines with J gene TRBJ1-5, with D unclear. CDR3 length equals 18 residues. V was pared by 0 bases and J by 1 base, with 16 bases between. The germline CDR1 and CDR2 sequences are SGHVS and FQNEAQ. CDR3 sequence: CASSLARFAQTSNQPQHF. The CDR3 DNA sequence: TGTGCCAGCAGCTTAGCGCGTTTTGCACAGACAAGCAATCAGCCCCAGCATTTT.

This clone came up once. The rearrangement uses TRBV12-3 or TRBV12-4 and TRBJ2-1; no clear D gene. The CDR3 contains 12 residues. Between the trimmed V and J ends, which lost 7 bases and 8 bases, there was a span of 12 bases. CDR3 residues: CASTSLVYEQFF. The CDR3 DNA sequence: TGTGCCAGCACGAGTCTAGTTTATGAGCAGTTCTTC.

This clone was seen just once. This chain uses TRBV28 with TRBJ2-7, with 7 bases fitting TRBD1. CDR1 and CDR2 (germline): MDHEN, SYDVKM. V lost 8 bases and J lost 7; bases outside the gene matches: 11. This CDR3 has 13 amino acids. CDR3 DNA sequence: TGTGCCAGCTTCAGACAGGGCATCCGGGAGCAGTACTTC. Its protein product is CASFRQGIREQYF.

The chain couples TRBV28 to TRBJ1-2, with TRBD1 matching over 9 bases. V lost 5 bases to trimming and J lost 5 bases; unmatched junction nucleotides: 9. The V gene's germline CDR1 is MDHEN and CDR2 SYDVKM. CDR3 size: 15 residues. The CDR3 DNA follows: TGTGCCAGCAGTCCTATGGACAGGGGTGGGTATGGCTACACCTTC. Translating it yields CASSPMDRGGYGYTF.

V gene TRBV6-6 combines with J gene TRBJ1-5; TRBD1 matches 12 bases. CDR1 and CDR2 (germline): MNHNY, SVGAGI (reference sequence). The J segment lost 6 bases and the V segment lost 5 bases, leaving 14 bases of the junction unmatched. There are 18 residues in the CDR3. The CDR3 sequence is CASSRGGWDRGQSQPQHF. CDR3 coding DNA: TGTGCCAGCAGTCGGGGAGGTTGGGACAGGGGGCAGAGTCAGCCCCAGCATTTT.

The CDR3 reads CASSLDLNTEAFF. Written as DNA, the CDR3 is TGTGCCAGCAGCTTAGATCTGAACACTGAAGCTTTCTTT. This rearrangement joins TRBV7-6 to TRBJ1-1; no definite D call. Trimming took 1 base from V and 0 from J, leaving 3 bases between them. CDR3 length equals 13 residues. Per the germline V gene, CDR1 is SGHVS and CDR2 is FNYEAQ.

The CDR3 reads CASTWGTGINTEAFF. For the CDR3, the DNA is TGTGCCAGTACCTGGGGGACAGGGATTAACACTGAAGCTTTCTTT. J is TRBJ1-1 and V is TRBV19; 9 positions match TRBD1. Germline V lookup: CDR1 LNHDA, CDR2 SQIVND (reference sequence). The CDR3 totals 15 residues. V was clipped by 7 bases and J by 2 bases; unmatched bases: 8. Drawing the rest from reference TRBV19 and TRBJ1-1, the complete variable domain is DGGITQSPKYLFRKEGQNVTLSCEQNLNHDAMYWYRQDPGQGLRLIYYSQIVNDFQKGDIAEGYSVSREKKESFPLTVTSAQKNPTAFYLCASTWGTGINTEAFFGQGTRLTVV.

The chain carries TRBV2 and TRBJ1-2; the match to TRBD1 covers 9 bases. The CDR3 has 14 residues. Germline loops: CDR1 SNHLY, CDR2 FYNNEI. V shed 5 bases and J 3 bases; nucleotides not matched to a gene: 4. CDR3 sequence reads: CASSKTGGYYGYTF. The CDR3 DNA is TGTGCCAGCAGTAAAACAGGGGGCTACTATGGCTACACCTTC.

V is TRBV19 and J is TRBJ2-7; D unclear. Trimming removed 4 bases at V and 2 bases at J, with 9 bases between. The CDR3 contains 13 residues. Per the germline V gene, CDR1 is LNHDA and CDR2 is SQIVND (reference sequence). CDR3 residues: CASSSSNTYEQYF. The CDR3 nucleotides read TGTGCCAGTAGTAGTTCCAATACCTACGAGCAGTACTTC.

V and J are TRBV12-3 or TRBV12-4 and TRBJ2-3; D unclear. The CDR3 consists of 12 residues. The V end lost 3 bases, the J end lost 6 bases, and 7 bases lay between the germline ends. Here the CDR3 DNA reads TGTGCCAGCAGTTTCGATGGGGATACGCAGTATTTT. It translates to CASSFDGDTQYF.

V gene TRBV28 combines with J gene TRBJ2-6; the D gene could be TRBD1 or TRBD2 (6 bases each). CDR1 MDHEN and CDR2 SYDVKM come from the germline V gene. Trimming shortened V by 2 bases and J by 2 bases, and 13 bases separated the two germline ends. This CDR3 spans 17 amino acids. CDR3 loop: CASSLELGGPGANVLTF. CDR3 coding DNA: TGTGCCAGCAGTTTAGAGTTGGGGGGCCCTGGGGCCAACGTCCTGACTTTC.

The chain employs TRBV5-1 and TRBJ1-3; TRBD1 agrees at 7 bases. V trimming: 4 bases; J trimming: 0 bases; junction bases outside the gene matches: 4. Germline V CDR1 and CDR2: SGHRS, YFSETQ. The CDR3 covers 15 residues. CDR3: CASSGTGDSGNTIYF. DNA of the CDR3: TGCGCCAGCAGCGGTACAGGGGACTCTGGAAACACCATATATTTT.

This clone appeared once. The chain joins TRBV19 to TRBJ1-6; TRBD1 matches 7 bases. The CDR3 sequence is 14 residues long. The V gene end was trimmed by 3 bases and the J gene end by 6 bases; junction bases not matched to a gene: 2. Germline loops: CDR1 LNHDA, CDR2 SQIVND (reference sequence). Written as DNA, the CDR3 is TGTGCCAGTAGTATGGGACAGTTTAATTCACCCCTCCACTTT. Translation: CASSMGQFNSPLHF.

This clone turned up a few times. The chain couples TRBV19 to TRBJ1-1, with 10 bases that match TRBD1. The CDR3 spans 16 residues. V lost 2 bases and J lost 4; bases outside the gene matches: 7. Germline V gene sequence: CDR1 LNHDA, CDR2 SQIVND (reference sequence). DNA for the CDR3: TGTGCCAGTAGTATACTGGGGACAGGGGCCAGCACTGAAGCTTTCTTT. Translation gives CASSILGTGASTEAFF.

J is TRBJ1-2 and V is TRBV5-1; the D is unclear. This CDR3 comprises 13 residues. Between the trimmed V and J ends, which lost 4 bases and 1 base, there was a span of 8 bases. The germline CDR1 and CDR2 sequences are SGHRS and YFSETQ. CDR3 sequence: CASSLTLNYGYTF. The CDR3 bases are TGCGCCAGCAGCCTGACACTTAACTATGGCTACACCTTC.

The chain has TRBV4-3 and TRBJ2-1; D might be TRBD2 (5 bases). CDR3 length: 14 residues. Trimming removed 4 bases from V and 7 bases from J, with 14 bases in between. The germline CDR1 and CDR2 sequences are LGHNA and YSLEER. CDR3 sequence (DNA): TGCGCCAGCAGCCTTAGCTTCACGGGGAATGAGCAGTTCTTC. Translating gives CASSLSFTGNEQFF.

This chain joins TRBV3-1 (or the pseudogene TRBV3-2) and TRBJ1-3; D not resolved. The CDR3 extends over 14 amino acids. Germline CDR1 is LGHDT and CDR2 is YNNKEL (reference sequence). Trimming removed 3 bases from V and 0 bases from J, with 6 bases in between. The CDR3 DNA reads as TGTGCCAGCAGCCAGAGTACCTCTGGAAACACCATATATTTT. Encoded protein: CASSQSTSGNTIYF.

This chain joins TRBV27 and TRBJ1-4; D perhaps matches TRBD1 (6 bases). This CDR3 has 14 residues. V was pared by 6 bases and J by 0 bases, with 8 bases between. Germline CDR1 is MNHEY and CDR2 is SMNVEV (reference sequence). CDR3 residues: CASSQGSTNEKLFF. In DNA form, the CDR3 reads TGTGCCAGCAGCCAGGGGTCAACTAATGAAAAACTGTTTTTT.

This chain uses TRBV18 with TRBJ1-5, with D hard to call. Trimming cost V 3 bases and J 0 bases, with 9 bases left between them. The CDR3 sequence is 15 residues long. Germline CDR1 reads KGHSH; CDR2 reads LQKENI. The CDR3 sequence is CASSPDFNSNQPQHF. The CDR3 bases are TGTGCCAGCTCACCCGATTTTAATAGCAATCAGCCCCAGCATTTT.

This clone appeared once. This sequence joins TRBV29-1 and TRBJ2-1; D may be TRBD1 or TRBD2 (6 bases each). V lost 7 bases and J 6 bases, leaving 22 bases between the germline ends. The germline gives CDR1 SQVTM, CDR2 ANQGSEA. This CDR3 is built from 15 residues. The CDR3 region has the DNA TGCAGCGCTACCACCGGATCTTCGGGGGCCAATGAGCAGTTCTTC. This sequence encodes CSATTGSSGANEQFF.

The rearrangement uses TRBV12-5 and TRBJ1-2, with 8 bases aligning to TRBD1. With 1 base clipped from V and 8 bases from J, the junction kept 15 bases outside the gene matches. Germline V gene sequence: CDR1 LGHNT, CDR2 FRNRAP. This CDR3 region has 17 residues. The CDR3 DNA reads TGTGCTAGTGGTTTGGCCAGGGGGCTTCGCTCCGAAGGGGGCTACACCTTC. Its translation: CASGLARGLRSEGGYTF.

The chain recombines TRBV6-5 with TRBJ2-4; TRBD2 matches at 11 bases. The trim removed 6 bases at V and 1 base at J, leaving 2 bases unmatched. The CDR3 has 15 residues. Germline V gene lookup returns CDR1 MNHEY and CDR2 SVGAGI. In DNA, the CDR3 is TGTGCCAGCAGAAGGACTAGCGGGGCCAAAAACATTCAGTACTTC. It encodes CASRRTSGAKNIQYF.

This chain links TRBV18 with TRBJ1-1; no clear D gene. The V and J ends lost 5 bases and 6 bases respectively, with 10 bases between them. Germline-derived CDR1 and CDR2 are KGHSH and LQKENI. The CDR3 length is 12 residues. CDR3 protein: CASSFTRAEAFF. The CDR3, as DNA: TGTGCCAGCTCATTCACACGGGCTGAAGCTTTCTTT.

The chain recombines TRBV5-1 with TRBJ2-1; perhaps TRBD1 as D (5 bases). V lost 4 bases and J 4 bases, leaving 15 bases between the germline ends. The CDR3 consists of 15 residues. Germline V gives CDR1 SGHRS, CDR2 YFSETQ. CDR3 sequence (DNA): TGCGCCAGCAGCCCCACGCAGGGCGGTTACAATGAGCAGTTCTTC. It yields the protein CASSPTQGGYNEQFF.

The chain joins TRBV10-3 to TRBJ1-6; D is unresolved. The CDR3 length is 14 residues. Trimming pared 0 bases from V and 7 bases from J, leaving 7 bases between. Germline assignment: CDR1 ENHRY and CDR2 SYGVKD. CDR3 in DNA: TGTGCCATCAGTGAGTCTGGAGTGAATTCACCCCTCCACTTT. It codes for CAISESGVNSPLHF.

This clone was seen just once. This CDR3 is also generated by other DNA sequences in the sample. CDR3 in amino acids: CASSLPGQGNEKLFF. CDR3 in DNA: TGTGCCAGCAGTTTACCGGGACAGGGGAATGAAAAACTGTTTTTT. V and J are TRBV28 and TRBJ1-4; 10 nucleotides line up with TRBD1. This CDR3 has 15 residues. V trimming: 2 bases; J trimming: 5 bases; junction bases outside the gene matches: 2. CDR1 and CDR2 (germline): MDHEN, SYDVKM.